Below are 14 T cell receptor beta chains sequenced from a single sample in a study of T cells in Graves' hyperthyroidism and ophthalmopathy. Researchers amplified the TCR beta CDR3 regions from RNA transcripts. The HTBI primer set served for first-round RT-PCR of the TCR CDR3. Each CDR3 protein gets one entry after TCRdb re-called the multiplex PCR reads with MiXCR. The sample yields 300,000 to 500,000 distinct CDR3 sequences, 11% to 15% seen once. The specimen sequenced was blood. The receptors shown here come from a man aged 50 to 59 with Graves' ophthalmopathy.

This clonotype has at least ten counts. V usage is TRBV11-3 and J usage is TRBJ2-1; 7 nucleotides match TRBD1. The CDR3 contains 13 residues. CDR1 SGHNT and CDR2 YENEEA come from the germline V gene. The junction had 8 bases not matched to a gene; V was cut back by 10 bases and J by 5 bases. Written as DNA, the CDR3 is TGTGCCACCGACAGGGTATCGGACAATGAGCAGTTCTTC. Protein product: CATDRVSDNEQFF.

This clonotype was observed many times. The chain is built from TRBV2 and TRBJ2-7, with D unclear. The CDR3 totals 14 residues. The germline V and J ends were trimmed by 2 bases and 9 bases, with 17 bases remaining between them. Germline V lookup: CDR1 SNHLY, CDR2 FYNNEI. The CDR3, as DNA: TGTGCCAGCAGTGAATCTGTGGGCCCGGGTCGGCAGTACTTC. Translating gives CASSESVGPGRQYF.

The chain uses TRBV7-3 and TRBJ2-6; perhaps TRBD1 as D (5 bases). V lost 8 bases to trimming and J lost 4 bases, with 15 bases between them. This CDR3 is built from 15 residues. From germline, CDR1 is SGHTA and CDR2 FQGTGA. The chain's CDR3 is CASGPRAIGANVLTF. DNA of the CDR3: TGTGCCAGCGGTCCCAGGGCGATAGGGGCCAACGTCCTGACTTTC.

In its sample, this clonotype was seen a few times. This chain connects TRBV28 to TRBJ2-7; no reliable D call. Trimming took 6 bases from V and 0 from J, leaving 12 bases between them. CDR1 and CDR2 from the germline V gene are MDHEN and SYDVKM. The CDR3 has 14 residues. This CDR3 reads CASRPYTISYEQYF. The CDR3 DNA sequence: TGTGCCAGCAGACCATACACAATCTCCTACGAGCAGTACTTC.

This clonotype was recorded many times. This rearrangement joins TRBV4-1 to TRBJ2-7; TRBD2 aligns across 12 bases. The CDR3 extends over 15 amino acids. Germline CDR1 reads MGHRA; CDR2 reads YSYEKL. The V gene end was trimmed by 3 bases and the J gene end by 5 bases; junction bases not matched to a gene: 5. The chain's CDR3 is CASSQILAGGNEQYF. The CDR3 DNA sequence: TGCGCCAGCAGCCAGATACTAGCGGGGGGCAACGAGCAGTACTTC.

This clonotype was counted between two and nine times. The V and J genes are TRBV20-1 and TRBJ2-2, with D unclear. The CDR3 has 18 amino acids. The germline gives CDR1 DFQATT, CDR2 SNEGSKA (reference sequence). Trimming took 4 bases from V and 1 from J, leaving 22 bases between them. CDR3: CSAKGADPRGVNTGELFF. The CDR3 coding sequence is TGCAGTGCTAAGGGCGCTGACCCCCGCGGAGTGAACACCGGGGAGCTGTTTTTT.

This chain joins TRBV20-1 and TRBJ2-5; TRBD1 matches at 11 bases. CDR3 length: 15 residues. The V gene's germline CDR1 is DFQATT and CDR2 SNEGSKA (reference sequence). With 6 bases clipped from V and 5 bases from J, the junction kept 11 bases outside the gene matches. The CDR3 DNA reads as TGCAGTGCCCTACTCCTCCGGGACAGGGGGGAGACCCAGTACTTC. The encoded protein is CSALLLRDRGETQYF.

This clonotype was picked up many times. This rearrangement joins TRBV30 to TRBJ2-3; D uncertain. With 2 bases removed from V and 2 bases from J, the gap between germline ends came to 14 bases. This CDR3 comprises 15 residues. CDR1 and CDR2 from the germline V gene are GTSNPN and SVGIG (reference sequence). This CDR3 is CAWSPMGSPTDTQYF. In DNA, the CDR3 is TGTGCCTGGAGTCCAATGGGAAGTCCCACAGATACGCAGTATTTT.

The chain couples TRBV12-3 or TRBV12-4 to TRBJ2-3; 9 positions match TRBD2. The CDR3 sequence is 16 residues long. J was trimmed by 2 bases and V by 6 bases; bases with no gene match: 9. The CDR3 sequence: CASSQGSSGITDTQYF. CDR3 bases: TGTGCCAGCAGCCAGGGCTCTAGCGGGATCACAGATACGCAGTATTTT.

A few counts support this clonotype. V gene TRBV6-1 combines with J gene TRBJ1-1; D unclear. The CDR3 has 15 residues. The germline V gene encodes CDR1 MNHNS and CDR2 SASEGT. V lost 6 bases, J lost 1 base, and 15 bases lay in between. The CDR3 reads CASRDLNSENTEAFF. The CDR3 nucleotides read TGTGCCAGCAGAGACTTAAACTCGGAGAACACTGAAGCTTTCTTT.

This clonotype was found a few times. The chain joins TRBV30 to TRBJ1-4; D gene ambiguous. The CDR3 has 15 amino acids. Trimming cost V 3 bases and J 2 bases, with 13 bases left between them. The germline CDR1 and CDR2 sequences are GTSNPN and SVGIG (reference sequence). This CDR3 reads CAWRRSPGTNEKLFF. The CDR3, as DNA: TGTGCCTGGAGGAGATCGCCTGGGACTAATGAAAAACTGTTTTTT.

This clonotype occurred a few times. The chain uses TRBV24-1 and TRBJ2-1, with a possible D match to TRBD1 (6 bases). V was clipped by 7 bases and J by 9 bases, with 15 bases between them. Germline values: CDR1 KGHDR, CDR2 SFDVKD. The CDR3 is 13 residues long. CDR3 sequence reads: CATRDPQGSEQFF. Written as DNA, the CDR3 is TGTGCCACCAGAGACCCCCAGGGGAGTGAGCAGTTCTTC.

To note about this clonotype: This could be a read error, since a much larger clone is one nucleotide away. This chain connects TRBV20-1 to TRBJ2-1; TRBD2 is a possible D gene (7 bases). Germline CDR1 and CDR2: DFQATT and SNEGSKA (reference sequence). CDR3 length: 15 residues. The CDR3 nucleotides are TGCAGTGCTATCGTCCCGGGGGGCCCCTACAATGAGCGGTTCTTC. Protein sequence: CSAIVPGGPYNERFF.

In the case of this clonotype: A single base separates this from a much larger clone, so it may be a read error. CDR3 in DNA: TGCGCCAGCAGCTCGACAGGAAGAAGCACAGATACGCAGTGTTTT. Its translation: CASSSTGRSTDTQCF. The chain employs TRBV5-1 and TRBJ2-3; tentatively, D is TRBD1 (6 bases). The germline V gene encodes CDR1 SGHRS and CDR2 YFSETQ. The CDR3 covers 15 residues.